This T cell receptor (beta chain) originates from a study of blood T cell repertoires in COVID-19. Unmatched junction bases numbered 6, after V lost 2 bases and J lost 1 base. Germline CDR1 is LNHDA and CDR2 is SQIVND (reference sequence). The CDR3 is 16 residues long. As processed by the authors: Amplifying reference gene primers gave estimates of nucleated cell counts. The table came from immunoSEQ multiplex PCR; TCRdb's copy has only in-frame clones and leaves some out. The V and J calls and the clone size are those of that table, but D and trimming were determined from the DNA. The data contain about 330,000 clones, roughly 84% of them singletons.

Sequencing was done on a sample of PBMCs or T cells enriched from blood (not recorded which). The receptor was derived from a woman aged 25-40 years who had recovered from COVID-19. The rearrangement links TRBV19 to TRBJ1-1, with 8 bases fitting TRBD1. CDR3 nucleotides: TGTGCCAGTAGTATATTTCCCGGGACAGGGAACACTGAAGCTTTCTTT. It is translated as CASSIFPGTGNTEAFF.